This TCR beta chain was captured by sequencing in a study of vaccination effects on CD4 cells after COVID-19. For the study at large: Culturing of about 2 million PBMC per well took place with approximately 10 IU/ml IL-2 and 9 to 10 ug/ml peptides.

Sequencing used immunoSEQ multiplex PCR; TCRdb keeps in-frame clones, though not all of them. This sample has tens of thousands of clones, with about 65% found just once. After roughly ten days in culture, the CD4+ T cells were isolated. Cultures got half-medium changes with IL-2 on days 3 and 7. Germline CDR1 and CDR2: LNHDA and SQIVND (reference sequence). Losses at the gene ends were 9 bases for V and 0 bases for J; bases not matched to a gene: 5. This CDR3 contains 14 residues. On this clone: Antigen: not known.

Study-level results: Whether induced by infection or by vaccine, clones showed marked clonal contraction late after vaccination.

The TCR sequence derives from a human donor who received a COVID-19 vaccine. The chain uses TRBV19 and TRBJ2-4, with 7 bases fitting TRBD1. The sample in question was CD4+ T cells from PBMCs cultured without peptide, obtained before COVID-19 vaccination. This chain's CDR3 is CASRDSLAKNIQYF. CDR3 bases: TGTGCCAGCCGGGACAGTCTAGCCAAAAACATTCAGTACTTC.